A selection of T cell receptor beta chains follows, all from one sample in a study of blood T cell repertoires in COVID-19. Data came from immunoSEQ multiplex PCR; TCRdb stores just in-frame clones and leaves some out. This table holds about 120,000 clones, 88% found once. The sample taken for sequencing was peripheral blood. The receptors derive from a woman in her forties or fifties with acute or convalescent COVID-19. Each CDR3 is given with its conserved first and last residue. The D gene is left open where the match is weak. Part of the rows lack a size; the others show once, few, many or a class for expanded clones.

cdr3_length: 14; d_call: NA; j_call: TRBJ2-1; v_call: TRBV11-1; clone_size: NA; cdr3_aa: CASSLVGSFSEQFF; cdr3_nt: TGTGCCAGCAGCTTAGTCGGGAGCTTTAGTGAGCAGTTCTTC
cdr3_length: 19; d_call: TRBD2; j_call: TRBJ2-3; v_call: TRBV9; clone_size: NA; cdr3_aa: CASSPRVPGLADPTDTQYF; cdr3_nt: TGTGCCAGCAGCCCTCGTGTCCCGGGACTAGCGGACCCCACAGATACGCAGTATTTT
cdr3_length: 14; d_call: NA; j_call: TRBJ2-1; v_call: TRBV5-1; clone_size: few; cdr3_aa: CASSLLAKINEQFF; cdr3_nt: TGCGCCAGCAGCTTACTAGCTAAAATCAATGAGCAGTTCTTC
cdr3_length: 14; d_call: NA; j_call: TRBJ2-2; v_call: TRBV29-1; clone_size: NA; cdr3_aa: CSVGQTRFTGELFF; cdr3_nt: TGCAGCGTTGGGCAGACTAGGTTCACCGGGGAGCTGTTTTTT
cdr3_length: 16; d_call: TRBD1; j_call: TRBJ1-5; v_call: TRBV28; clone_size: NA; cdr3_aa: CASSLFGTGINQPQHF; cdr3_nt: TGTGCCAGCAGTTTATTCGGGACAGGGATCAATCAGCCCCAGCATTTT
cdr3_length: 14; d_call: NA; j_call: TRBJ2-7; v_call: TRBV28; clone_size: NA; cdr3_aa: CASGEAEPPYEQYF; cdr3_nt: TGTGCCAGCGGAGAAGCGGAACCACCATACGAGCAGTACTTC
cdr3_length: 16; d_call: TRBD1; j_call: TRBJ1-5; v_call: TRBV11-2; clone_size: few; cdr3_aa: CASSTGQGLSNQPQHF; cdr3_nt: TGTGCCAGCAGCACTGGACAGGGTCTCAGCAATCAGCCCCAGCATTTT
cdr3_length: 13; d_call: TRBD1; j_call: TRBJ1-2; v_call: TRBV3-1/TRBV3-2; clone_size: NA; cdr3_aa: CASSPDRVGGYTF; cdr3_nt: TGTGCCAGCAGCCCCGACAGGGTAGGAGGCTACACCTTC
cdr3_length: 17; d_call: TRBD1; j_call: TRBJ1-1; v_call: TRBV4-1; clone_size: NA; cdr3_aa: CASGQTGDRAINTEAFF; cdr3_nt: TGCGCCAGCGGACAGACCGGGGACAGGGCCATAAACACTGAAGCTTTCTTT
cdr3_length: 15; d_call: TRBD1; j_call: TRBJ1-5; v_call: TRBV7-6; clone_size: few; cdr3_aa: CASSPGTDSNQPQHF; cdr3_nt: TGTGCCAGCAGCCCTGGGACAGATAGCAATCAGCCCCAGCATTTT
cdr3_length: 13; d_call: TRBD1; j_call: TRBJ2-7; v_call: TRBV3-1/TRBV3-2; clone_size: once; cdr3_aa: CASSRTGGFEQYF; cdr3_nt: TGTGCCAGCAGTCGGACAGGGGGCTTCGAGCAGTACTTC
cdr3_length: 17; d_call: TRBD2; j_call: TRBJ2-3; v_call: TRBV5-4; clone_size: NA; cdr3_aa: CASSLGLAGGPGDTQYF; cdr3_nt: TGTGCCAGCAGCTTGGGACTAGCGGGAGGGCCCGGAGATACGCAGTATTTT
cdr3_length: 15; d_call: NA; j_call: TRBJ2-5; v_call: TRBV18; clone_size: NA; cdr3_aa: CASSPIQGSRETQYF; cdr3_nt: TGTGCCAGCTCACCTATCCAGGGGTCACGAGAGACCCAGTACTTC
cdr3_length: 15; d_call: TRBD2; j_call: TRBJ2-3; v_call: TRBV28; clone_size: once; cdr3_aa: CASSRAGAGTDTQYF; cdr3_nt: TGTGCCAGCAGTCGAGCGGGAGCTGGCACAGATACGCAGTATTTT
cdr3_length: 15; d_call: TRBD2; j_call: TRBJ2-1; v_call: TRBV5-1; clone_size: NA; cdr3_aa: CASSLGSSGSGEQFF; cdr3_nt: TGCGCCAGCAGCTTGGGTTCTAGCGGGAGTGGTGAGCAGTTCTTC
cdr3_length: 14; d_call: NA; j_call: TRBJ2-1; v_call: TRBV7-9; clone_size: NA; cdr3_aa: CASSNPPGAGEQFF; cdr3_nt: TGTGCCAGCAGCAACCCCCCGGGAGCGGGTGAGCAGTTCTTC
cdr3_length: 13; d_call: NA; j_call: TRBJ2-2; v_call: TRBV12-3/TRBV12-4; clone_size: NA; cdr3_aa: CASRTGFSGELFF; cdr3_nt: TGTGCCAGCAGGACGGGGTTTTCCGGGGAGCTGTTTTTT
cdr3_length: 14; d_call: TRBD1; j_call: TRBJ1-5; v_call: TRBV19; clone_size: NA; cdr3_aa: CASSRDRVNQPQHF; cdr3_nt: TGTGCCAGTAGTAGGGACAGGGTCAATCAGCCCCAGCATTTT
cdr3_length: 13; d_call: NA; j_call: TRBJ1-1; v_call: TRBV3-1/TRBV3-2; clone_size: NA; cdr3_aa: CASSQGVNTEAFF; cdr3_nt: TGTGCCAGCAGCCAAGGAGTGAACACTGAAGCTTTCTTT
cdr3_length: 15; d_call: TRBD1; j_call: TRBJ2-7; v_call: TRBV5-1; clone_size: NA; cdr3_aa: CASSLAGTGPHEQYF; cdr3_nt: TGCGCCAGCAGCTTGGCCGGGACAGGGCCCCACGAGCAGTACTTC
cdr3_length: 12; d_call: NA; j_call: TRBJ2-2; v_call: TRBV28; clone_size: NA; cdr3_aa: CASRSPTGELFF; cdr3_nt: TGTGCCAGCAGATCCCCAACCGGGGAGCTGTTTTTT
cdr3_length: 16; d_call: TRBD2; j_call: TRBJ2-7; v_call: TRBV7-2; clone_size: NA; cdr3_aa: CASSLEGTSGSHEQYF; cdr3_nt: TGTGCCAGCAGCTTAGAAGGGACTAGCGGGAGCCACGAGCAGTACTTC
cdr3_length: 13; d_call: NA; j_call: TRBJ2-5; v_call: TRBV18; clone_size: NA; cdr3_aa: CASSPYAGETQYF; cdr3_nt: TGTGCCAGCTCACCTTACGCGGGGGAGACCCAGTACTTC
cdr3_length: 15; d_call: TRBD1; j_call: TRBJ1-2; v_call: TRBV5-1; clone_size: NA; cdr3_aa: CASSLGQGYFNGYTF; cdr3_nt: TGCGCCAGCAGCTTGGGACAGGGATACTTCAATGGCTACACCTTC
cdr3_length: 15; d_call: NA; j_call: TRBJ2-7; v_call: TRBV5-1; clone_size: few; cdr3_aa: CASSLGGRESYEQYF; cdr3_nt: TGCGCCAGCAGCTTGGGTGGGAGAGAATCCTACGAGCAGTACTTC
cdr3_length: 16; d_call: TRBD2; j_call: TRBJ2-7; v_call: TRBV5-8; clone_size: NA; cdr3_aa: CASSLESTSGSHEQYF; cdr3_nt: TGTGCCAGCAGCTTGGAATCAACTAGCGGGAGTCACGAGCAGTACTTC
cdr3_length: 20; d_call: TRBD2; j_call: TRBJ2-2; v_call: TRBV6-1; clone_size: NA; cdr3_aa: CASSEALPSGGVGNTGELFF; cdr3_nt: TGTGCCAGCAGTGAAGCTTTGCCCAGCGGGGGGGTGGGCAACACCGGGGAGCTGTTTTTT
cdr3_length: 15; d_call: NA; j_call: TRBJ2-1; v_call: TRBV6-4; clone_size: NA; cdr3_aa: CASSDSRGSYNEQFF; cdr3_nt: TGTGCCAGCAGTGACTCGCGGGGCTCCTACAATGAGCAGTTCTTC
cdr3_length: 15; d_call: TRBD1; j_call: TRBJ2-2; v_call: TRBV10-3; clone_size: NA; cdr3_aa: CAISLGTGLTGELFF; cdr3_nt: TGTGCCATCAGCCTCGGGACAGGGTTGACCGGGGAGCTGTTTTTT
cdr3_length: 15; d_call: NA; j_call: TRBJ1-4; v_call: TRBV5-1; clone_size: NA; cdr3_aa: CASSSISRSSEKLFF; cdr3_nt: TGCGCCAGCAGCTCTATCAGCCGGAGTAGTGAAAAACTGTTTTTT
cdr3_length: 19; d_call: TRBD2; j_call: TRBJ2-7; v_call: TRBV28; clone_size: NA; cdr3_aa: CASSPLAGTSGRGTYEQYF; cdr3_nt: TGTGCCAGCAGTCCCCTCGCCGGGACTAGCGGGAGGGGGACCTACGAGCAGTACTTC
cdr3_length: 15; d_call: TRBD1; j_call: TRBJ2-3; v_call: TRBV6-5; clone_size: NA; cdr3_aa: CASRLGQGFTDTQYF; cdr3_nt: TGTGCCAGCAGATTGGGACAGGGGTTCACAGATACGCAGTATTTT
cdr3_length: 13; d_call: NA; j_call: TRBJ1-1; v_call: TRBV29-1; clone_size: NA; cdr3_aa: CSVVRQGGTEAFF; cdr3_nt: TGCAGCGTTGTACGTCAGGGAGGGACTGAAGCTTTCTTT
cdr3_length: 12; d_call: NA; j_call: TRBJ1-2; v_call: TRBV28; clone_size: NA; cdr3_aa: CASSTPEVGYTF; cdr3_nt: TGTGCCAGCAGTACCCCCGAGGTTGGCTACACCTTC
cdr3_length: 13; d_call: NA; j_call: TRBJ2-6; v_call: TRBV6-5; clone_size: NA; cdr3_aa: CASLISGANVLTF; cdr3_nt: TGTGCCAGCTTGATTAGTGGGGCCAACGTCCTGACTTTC
cdr3_length: 12; d_call: NA; j_call: TRBJ2-7; v_call: TRBV5-1; clone_size: NA; cdr3_aa: CASSWDSLEQYF; cdr3_nt: TGCGCCAGCAGCTGGGACTCCCTGGAGCAGTACTTC
cdr3_length: 13; d_call: NA; j_call: TRBJ2-3; v_call: TRBV5-1; clone_size: NA; cdr3_aa: CASSLRQADTQYF; cdr3_nt: TGCGCCAGCAGCTTGCGGCAGGCAGATACGCAGTATTTT
cdr3_length: 13; d_call: TRBD1; j_call: TRBJ1-2; v_call: TRBV12-3/TRBV12-4; clone_size: NA; cdr3_aa: CASKTGAGYGYTF; cdr3_nt: TGTGCCAGCAAGACAGGGGCCGGGTATGGCTACACCTTC
cdr3_length: 16; d_call: TRBD1; j_call: TRBJ2-7; v_call: TRBV18; clone_size: NA; cdr3_aa: CASSPPGQGKTYEQYF; cdr3_nt: TGTGCCAGCTCACCACCGGGACAGGGGAAGACCTACGAGCAGTACTTC
cdr3_length: 18; d_call: TRBD2; j_call: TRBJ2-1; v_call: TRBV19; clone_size: few; cdr3_aa: CASSPRVSGIYSYNEQFF; cdr3_nt: TGTGCCAGTAGTCCCCGTGTTAGCGGGATATACTCCTACAATGAGCAGTTCTTC
cdr3_length: 15; d_call: TRBD2; j_call: TRBJ2-7; v_call: TRBV10-3; clone_size: NA; cdr3_aa: CAISGLAGATYEQYF; cdr3_nt: TGTGCCATCAGCGGCCTAGCGGGGGCTACCTACGAGCAGTACTTC
cdr3_length: 13; d_call: TRBD1; j_call: TRBJ1-2; v_call: TRBV7-9; clone_size: NA; cdr3_aa: CASSLAVAGGYTF; cdr3_nt: TGTGCCAGCAGCTTAGCGGTGGCAGGGGGATACACCTTC
cdr3_length: 15; d_call: NA; j_call: TRBJ2-2; v_call: TRBV6-5; clone_size: NA; cdr3_aa: CASRQRALNTGELFF; cdr3_nt: TGTGCCAGCAGGCAGCGGGCCCTGAACACCGGGGAGCTGTTTTTT
cdr3_length: 14; d_call: TRBD2; j_call: TRBJ2-7; v_call: TRBV27; clone_size: many; cdr3_aa: CASSLREGSYEQYF; cdr3_nt: TGTGCCAGCAGTTTGCGGGAGGGCTCCTACGAGCAGTACTTC
cdr3_length: 17; d_call: NA; j_call: TRBJ2-1; v_call: TRBV24-1; clone_size: once; cdr3_aa: CATSDLQGAAGYNEQFF; cdr3_nt: TGTGCCACCAGTGATTTGCAAGGGGCCGCTGGCTACAATGAGCAGTTCTTC
cdr3_length: 13; d_call: TRBD1; j_call: TRBJ1-1; v_call: TRBV2; clone_size: once; cdr3_aa: CASSGQGYTEAFF; cdr3_nt: TGTGCCAGCAGTGGACAGGGGTACACTGAAGCTTTCTTT
cdr3_length: 16; d_call: TRBD1; j_call: TRBJ1-2; v_call: TRBV19; clone_size: NA; cdr3_aa: CASSMDRGGTRYGYTF; cdr3_nt: TGTGCCAGTAGTATGGACAGGGGAGGCACCCGCTATGGCTACACCTTC
cdr3_length: 12; d_call: TRBD1; j_call: TRBJ2-5; v_call: TRBV6-1; clone_size: NA; cdr3_aa: CASSQGVGTQYF; cdr3_nt: TGTGCCAGCTCACAGGGGGTCGGGACCCAGTACTTC
cdr3_length: 14; d_call: NA; j_call: TRBJ2-1; v_call: TRBV5-6; clone_size: NA; cdr3_aa: CASTPSDLYNEQFF; cdr3_nt: TGTGCCAGCACCCCGAGTGATCTTTACAATGAGCAGTTCTTC
cdr3_length: 14; d_call: TRBD1; j_call: TRBJ1-4; v_call: TRBV28; clone_size: once; cdr3_aa: CASSATGVNEKLFF; cdr3_nt: TGTGCCAGCAGCGCTACAGGGGTCAATGAAAAACTGTTTTTT
cdr3_length: 14; d_call: NA; j_call: TRBJ2-7; v_call: TRBV5-1; clone_size: once; cdr3_aa: CASSLAGQNYEQYF; cdr3_nt: TGCGCCAGCAGCTTGGCCGGACAGAACTACGAGCAGTACTTC
cdr3_length: 15; d_call: TRBD2; j_call: TRBJ2-2; v_call: TRBV29-1; clone_size: NA; cdr3_aa: CSVDASGSDTGELFF; cdr3_nt: TGCAGCGTTGATGCTAGCGGGAGTGACACCGGGGAGCTGTTTTTT
cdr3_length: 15; d_call: NA; j_call: TRBJ1-1; v_call: TRBV28; clone_size: NA; cdr3_aa: CASSSLPLGGTEAFF; cdr3_nt: TGTGCCAGCAGTTCCCTCCCCCTAGGGGGCACTGAAGCTTTCTTT
cdr3_length: 14; d_call: NA; j_call: TRBJ2-7; v_call: TRBV24-1; clone_size: NA; cdr3_aa: CATSEAGNSYEQYF; cdr3_nt: TGTGCCACCAGTGAGGCCGGGAACTCCTACGAGCAGTACTTC
cdr3_length: 14; d_call: NA; j_call: TRBJ1-5; v_call: TRBV28; clone_size: NA; cdr3_aa: CASSLLLDNQPQHF; cdr3_nt: TGTGCCAGCAGTTTATTACTAGACAATCAGCCCCAGCATTTT
cdr3_length: 12; d_call: NA; j_call: TRBJ2-7; v_call: TRBV5-4; clone_size: few; cdr3_aa: CASSFQGIEQYF; cdr3_nt: TGTGCCAGCAGCTTTCAGGGCATCGAGCAGTACTTC